This T cell receptor beta chain emerged from a study of CXCR3-negative and CXCR3-positive naive CD8 T cells. Points from the study as a whole: When CXCR3-positive naive cells were set against CXCR3-negative naive cells, the former had more hydrophobic TRB CDR3s. For naive cells, CXCR3-negative and CXCR3-positive subsets had similar TRBV-TRBJ usage; for memory cells, usage differed.

Worth noting for this clonotype: Its antigen is as yet unknown.

The CDR3 covers 13 residues. Germline V gene data show CDR1 as SGHVS and CDR2 as FNYEAQ. The TRB libraries of cDNA were built by UMI-labeled 5' RACE. TCRdb reprocessed the 5' RACE reads, with one entry per CDR3 protein and no DNA. The table gives around 140,000 distinct CDR3 sequences; the top ten clones make up less than 0.3% of it. The sequenced material came from naive CXCR3- CD8+ T cells from blood. Sample subset: CD45RO-CCR7+CD27+CD95- naive CD8+ T cells lacking CXCR3 (TNR3-). This sequence joins TRBV7-6 and TRBJ2-7; TCRdb's assignment of TRBD1 cannot be checked, as there is no DNA. The receptor's source is a human donor in good health. Some clones in this sample may be carry-over from other donors' samples. CDR3 loop: CASSPGQYYEQYF.